A single sample gave rise to the 15 T cell receptor beta chains below, sequenced in a study of cytomegalovirus exposure and HLA in healthy donors. The PCR ran on 60 Vbeta and 13 Jbeta primers. TCRdb's table, derived via immunoSEQ multiplex PCR, lists solely in-frame clones and lacks some. The sample includes about 140,000 clones, approximately 80% of them seen just once. The sample was PBMCs. The origin of the receptors is a man in his fifties or sixties in good health and CMV-seronegative.

CDR3 sequence: CASSPSPVRVAEAFF. As DNA, the CDR3 is TGTGCCAGCAGCCCTTCCCCGGTTCGGGTCGCTGAAGCTTTCTTT. The chain links TRBV9 to TRBJ1-1; D unresolved. The V and J ends lost 4 bases and 6 bases respectively, with 19 bases between them. This CDR3 is 15 amino acids long. Germline loops: CDR1 SGDLS, CDR2 YYNGEE.

J is TRBJ2-1 and V is TRBV19; 13 nucleotides line up with TRBD2. V dropped 1 base and J dropped 9; count of bases not matched to a gene: 9. The CDR3 spans 17 residues. Germline V gene lookup returns CDR1 LNHDA and CDR2 SQIVND (reference sequence). In DNA form, the CDR3 reads TGTGCCAGTAGTATAGTTTGGACTAGCGGGAGTCATGGTGAGCAGTTCTTC. Translated, it gives CASSIVWTSGSHGEQFF.

This clone was observed once. The chain couples TRBV30 to TRBJ2-1; a possible D gene is TRBD1 (6 bases). V dropped 7 bases and J dropped 3 bases, with 10 bases sitting between them. Germline CDR1 and CDR2: GTSNPN and SVGIG (reference sequence). The CDR3 consists of 12 residues. CDR3 nucleotide sequence: TGTGCCTCCCGACAGGTCTACAATGAGCAGTTCTTC. It codes for CASRQVYNEQFF.

V usage is TRBV7-8 and J usage is TRBJ2-5; TRBD2 matches 10 bases. Germline V CDR1 and CDR2: SGHVS, FQNEAQ. Germline trimming cut 0 bases from V and 2 bases from J; bases unmatched to any gene: 6. This CDR3 is 17 amino acids long. The CDR3 spells CASSLARERGGQETQYF. The CDR3 coding sequence is TGTGCCAGCAGCTTAGCTCGGGAGCGGGGGGGGCAAGAGACCCAGTACTTC.

This clone was counted between two and nine times. The chain links TRBV25-1 to TRBJ2-6; a weak D match, TRBD1 (6 bases). Germline-derived CDR1 and CDR2 are MGHDK and SYGVNS. This CDR3 region has 15 residues. V dropped 3 bases and J dropped 6 bases, with 12 bases sitting between them. DNA of the CDR3: TGTGCCAGCAGTGACTCGGGACACTTGGCCAACGTCCTGACTTTC. It encodes CASSDSGHLANVLTF.

Note on this clone: Additional DNA sequences in this sample encode the identical CDR3. The chain links TRBV5-1 to TRBJ1-5, with 9 bases matching TRBD1. This CDR3 comprises 14 residues. Germline assignment: CDR1 SGHRS and CDR2 YFSETQ. The junction had 6 bases not matched to a gene; V was cut back by 4 bases and J by 7 bases. Here the CDR3 reads CASSPDRGDQPQHF. The CDR3 DNA is TGCGCCAGCAGCCCGGACAGGGGCGACCAGCCCCAGCATTTT. Together with reference TRBV5-1 and TRBJ1-5, the CDR3 gives the full variable domain: KAGVTQTPRYLIKTRGQQVTLSCSPISGHRSVSWYQQTPGQGLQFLFEYFSETQRNKGNFPGRFSGRQFSNSRSEMNVSTLELGDSALYLCASSPDRGDQPQHFGDGTRLSIL.

Only one count was recorded for this clone. This chain joins TRBV27 and TRBJ1-4; the D is unclear. V shed 2 bases and J shed 7 bases, with 17 bases lying between them. The CDR3 runs to 16 residues. Per the germline V gene, CDR1 is MNHEY and CDR2 is SMNVEV (reference sequence). Here the CDR3 reads CASSLSQTRLPEKLFF. CDR3 nucleotide sequence: TGTGCCAGCAGTTTAAGTCAGACTCGGCTCCCTGAAAAACTGTTTTTT.

The rearrangement links TRBV30 to TRBJ1-2; 7 positions match TRBD1. V lost 1 base and J lost 7; bases outside the gene matches: 9. The CDR3 contains 14 residues. Per germline, CDR1 GTSNPN and CDR2 SVGIG (reference sequence). CDR3 in amino acids: CAWSGLRGLAGYTF. The CDR3 bases are TGTGCCTGGAGTGGTTTGAGGGGGCTGGCTGGCTACACCTTC.

The gene calls are TRBV6-1 and TRBJ1-4, with 7 bases aligning to TRBD1. Germline assignment: CDR1 MNHNS and CDR2 SASEGT. With V trimmed by 6 bases and J by 2 bases, 6 bases remained unmatched. This CDR3 comprises 15 residues. CDR3 in DNA: TGTGCCAGCAGGGACAGGATAGGGACTAATGAAAAACTGTTTTTT. Its translation: CASRDRIGTNEKLFF.

This clone has a handful of counts. The chain uses TRBV2 and TRBJ1-5; maybe TRBD1 (5 bases). V gave up 3 bases and J gave up 5 bases, with 14 bases separating them. CDR3 length equals 15 residues. Germline lookup yields CDR1 SNHLY and CDR2 FYNNEI. This CDR3 is CASSDRRQTYQPQHF. CDR3 nucleotides: TGTGCCAGCAGTGATAGGAGACAGACCTATCAGCCCCAGCATTTT.

The chain recombines TRBV29-1 with TRBJ2-3; possible D gene TRBD2, 6 bases. Trimming pared 7 bases from V and 4 bases from J, leaving 15 bases between. CDR1 is SQVTM, CDR2 ANQGSEA, per germline. The CDR3 totals 13 residues. The chain's CDR3 is CSAAGTGADTQYF. CDR3 DNA sequence: TGCAGCGCCGCAGGGACTGGCGCAGATACGCAGTATTTT.

The chain is built from TRBV2 and TRBJ2-7; D is perhaps TRBD1 (5 bases). Per the germline V gene, CDR1 is SNHLY and CDR2 is FYNNEI. The CDR3 extends over 14 amino acids. The ends were cut back, 4 bases at V and 2 bases at J, with 12 bases in the middle. As DNA, the CDR3 is TGTGCCAGCAGTGGACAGCCCACCGCCTACGAGCAGTACTTC. Translating gives CASSGQPTAYEQYF.

V gene TRBV9 combines with J gene TRBJ2-7; TRBD1 aligns across 9 bases. The CDR3 has 15 amino acids. The J segment lost 0 bases and the V segment lost 3 bases, leaving 4 bases of the junction unmatched. Germline CDR1 is SGDLS and CDR2 is YYNGEE. CDR3 sequence reads: CASSAGQGLSYEQYF. CDR3 nucleotides: TGTGCCAGCAGCGCGGGACAGGGCCTCTCCTACGAGCAGTACTTC. Filled out from reference TRBV9 and TRBJ2-7, the complete variable domain reads DSGVTQTPKHLITATGQRVTLRCSPRSGDLSVYWYQQSLDQGLQFLIQYYNGEERAKGNILERFSAQQFPDLHSELNLSSLELGDSALYFCASSAGQGLSYEQYFGPGTRLTVT.

J is TRBJ1-1 and V is TRBV7-8; weak D call: TRBD1 (6 bases). Germline-derived CDR1 and CDR2 are SGHVS and FQNEAQ. The CDR3 is made up of 14 amino acids. Trimming took 5 bases from V and 6 from J, leaving 16 bases between them. CDR3 nucleotides: TGTGCCAGCAGCCAAGGGGGGGGGAGTGCTGAAGCTTTCTTT. This sequence encodes CASSQGGGSAEAFF. Together with reference TRBV7-8 and TRBJ1-1, the CDR3 gives the full variable domain: GAGVSQSPRYKVAKRGQDVALRCDPISGHVSLFWYQQALGQGPEFLTYFQNEAQLDKSGLPSDRFFAERPEGSVSTLKIQRTQQEDSAVYLCASSQGGGSAEAFFGQGTRLTVV.

The chain recombines TRBV2 with TRBJ1-5; TRBD1 matches 8 bases. CDR1 and CDR2 from the germline V gene are SNHLY and FYNNEI. The CDR3 covers 16 residues. The trim removed 3 bases at V and 6 bases at J, leaving 10 bases unmatched. The CDR3 DNA follows: TGTGCCAGCAGTGACTGGGTGGGACAGGAGGCTCAGCCCCAGCATTTT. Translated: CASSDWVGQEAQPQHF.